The next 29 T cell receptor beta chains were all read from a single sample in a study of regulatory T cells. Amplification used 52 TRBV primers and 13 TRBJ primers. The method was immunoSEQ multiplex PCR; TCRdb's version includes in-frame clones alone and lacks a portion of them. The sample yields some 10,000 clones, 84% seen once. Sample: CD8+ T cells sorted from blood. The receptor set was obtained from a person aged 18 to 35 with CD3G deficiency.

The V call is TRBV11-3, the J call TRBJ2-7; TRBD1 aligns across 7 bases. Germline CDR1 SGHNT, CDR2 YENEEA. The CDR3 has 13 residues. The junction had 7 bases not matched to a gene; V was cut back by 8 bases and J by 3 bases. The DNA of the CDR3 is TGTGCCAGCCGCTACAGGGGCGGCTACGAGCAGTACTTC. Translation: CASRYRGGYEQYF. Looking up the rest from reference TRBV11-3 and TRBJ2-7 gives the full variable domain: EAGVVQSPRYKIIEKKQPVAFWCNPISGHNTLYWYLQNLGQGPELLIRYENEEAVDDSQLPKDRFSAERLKGVDSTLKIQPAELGDSAVYLCASRYRGGYEQYFGPGTRLTVT.

The chain recombines TRBV6-1 with TRBJ2-7; tentative D call: TRBD2 (5 bases). The CDR3 is 15 residues long. Per the germline V gene, CDR1 is MNHNS and CDR2 is SASEGT. V was trimmed by 2 bases and J by 0 bases, leaving 11 bases between them. CDR3 in amino acids: CASSEFEGSSYEQYF. Here the CDR3 DNA reads TGTGCCAGCAGTGAATTCGAGGGTAGCTCCTACGAGCAGTACTTC.

The chain has TRBV19 and TRBJ1-1; TRBD1 agrees at 7 bases. J lost 3 bases, V lost 2 bases, and 12 bases had no gene match. Per germline, CDR1 LNHDA and CDR2 SQIVND (reference sequence). The CDR3 sequence is 17 residues long. This CDR3 is CASSIKPGQAMHTEAFF. The CDR3 DNA reads TGTGCCAGTAGTATAAAACCAGGACAGGCGATGCACACTGAAGCTTTCTTT. Full variable domain (rest looked up from reference TRBV19 and TRBJ1-1): DGGITQSPKYLFRKEGQNVTLSCEQNLNHDAMYWYRQDPGQGLRLIYYSQIVNDFQKGDIAEGYSVSREKKESFPLTVTSAQKNPTAFYLCASSIKPGQAMHTEAFFGQGTRLTVV.

The chain is built from TRBV6-1 and TRBJ2-7; 10 bases line up with TRBD2. The CDR3 has 15 residues. The V segment lost 1 base and the J segment 4 bases; nucleotides outside the gene matches: 4. Germline values: CDR1 MNHNS, CDR2 SASEGT. The chain's CDR3 is CASSEVAGGWYEQYF. As DNA, the CDR3 is TGTGCCAGCAGTGAAGTAGCGGGAGGATGGTACGAGCAGTACTTC.

The rearrangement links TRBV11-1 to TRBJ2-7; no reliable D call. This CDR3 comprises 13 residues. Germline V gene lookup returns CDR1 SGHAT and CDR2 FQDESV (reference sequence). Trimming removed 5 bases from V and 5 bases from J, with 13 bases in between. CDR3 amino acids: CASSLDKNHEQYF. In DNA form, the CDR3 reads TGTGCCAGCAGCCTTGACAAGAACCACGAGCAGTACTTC.

The J gene is TRBJ2-7, the V gene TRBV4-1; D gene uncertain. CDR3 size: 13 residues. CDR1 is MGHRA and CDR2 is YSYEKL in the germline V gene. V lost 0 bases to trimming and J lost 4 bases, with 7 bases between them. The CDR3 DNA follows: TGCGCCAGCAGCCAAGAACGTGGTTACGAGCAGTACTTC. Protein: CASSQERGYEQYF.

This clone was recorded only once. The V and J genes are TRBV28 and TRBJ2-1; TRBD1 might be the D (6 bases). Germline V gives CDR1 MDHEN, CDR2 SYDVKM. Trimming left V 2 bases short and J 4 bases short, with 12 bases between. The CDR3 is 15 residues long. The CDR3 reads CASSLATDSYNEQFF. The CDR3 DNA is TGTGCCAGCAGTTTAGCCACGGACAGTTACAATGAGCAGTTCTTC.

The chain carries TRBV11-2 and TRBJ2-2; D possibly corresponds to TRBD1 (5 bases). There are 13 residues in the CDR3. Germline values: CDR1 SGHAT, CDR2 FQNNGV. Trimming stripped 7 bases from V and 6 bases from J, with 12 bases between. This CDR3 is CASTAGSPGELFF. The CDR3 DNA follows: TGTGCCAGCACCGCAGGGTCCCCCGGGGAGCTGTTTTTT.

The genes are TRBV7-9 and TRBJ1-1, with a weak D call TRBD1 (5 bases). CDR1 and CDR2 from the germline V gene are SEHNR and FQNEAQ (reference sequence). This CDR3 spans 12 amino acids. The V gene lost 1 base and the J gene lost 8 bases, with 8 bases spanning the gap. Here the CDR3 reads CASSLGWGEAFF. In DNA form, the CDR3 reads TGTGCCAGCAGCTTAGGATGGGGGGAAGCTTTCTTT. The whole variable domain, filled in from reference TRBV7-9 and TRBJ1-1, reads DTGVSQNPRHKITKRGQNVTFRCDPISEHNRLYWYRQTLGQGPEFLTYFQNEAQLEKSRLLSDRFSAERPKGSFSTLEIQRTEQGDSAMYLCASSLGWGEAFFGQGTRLTVV.

The chain couples TRBV6-1 to TRBJ2-1, with D perhaps given as TRBD1 or TRBD2 (5 bases each). In germline, CDR1 is MNHNS, CDR2 SASEGT. Trimming took off 6 bases at V and 7 bases at J, with 16 bases between the two ends. This CDR3 is built from 14 residues. The CDR3 coding sequence is TGTGCCAGCAGCGTTAAGGGGAGTTGGAATGAGCAGTTCTTC. Encoded protein: CASSVKGSWNEQFF.

The rearrangement uses TRBV6-1 and TRBJ1-1, with D unclear. The CDR3 covers 12 residues. Looked up from germline, CDR1 is MNHNS and CDR2 is SASEGT. With 6 bases removed from V and 5 bases from J, the gap between germline ends came to 10 bases. Written as DNA, the CDR3 is TGTGCCAGCAGACGCGTAGGGACTGAAGCTTTCTTT. Its translation: CASRRVGTEAFF.

V gene TRBV6-1 combines with J gene TRBJ2-7; the D is unclear. The germline V gene has CDR1 MNHNS and CDR2 SASEGT. V was cut by 7 bases and J by 3 bases, with 7 bases left in between. The CDR3 totals 11 residues. The CDR3 coding sequence is TGTGCCAGCATTAACGGCTACGAGCAGTACTTC. This codes for CASINGYEQYF.

The chain combines TRBV7-8 with TRBJ2-3; D not resolved. Looked up from germline, CDR1 is SGHVS and CDR2 is FQNEAQ. With 1 base removed from V and 5 bases from J, the gap between germline ends came to 16 bases. This CDR3 spans 16 amino acids. The CDR3 region is CASSLGASFWGDTQYF. The CDR3 bases are TGTGCCAGCAGCTTAGGGGCGTCTTTTTGGGGAGATACGCAGTATTTT.

This chain links TRBV21-1 with TRBJ2-5; the table's D call TRBD1 went unverified against the DNA. TRBV21-1 is an annotated pseudogene. The length of the CDR3 is 13 residues. CDR3 in DNA: TGTGCCAGCACTACAGGGGGCGCAGAGACCCAGTACTTC. It translates to CASTTGGAETQYF.

The chain couples TRBV5-1 to TRBJ1-1; D call uncertain. Trimming left V 0 bases short and J 5 bases short, with 8 bases between. This CDR3 comprises 13 residues. CDR1 and CDR2 from the germline V gene are SGHRS and YFSETQ. This CDR3 reads CASSLEVGTEAFF. In DNA, the CDR3 is TGCGCCAGCAGCTTGGAAGTTGGAACTGAAGCTTTCTTT. Looking up the rest from reference TRBV5-1 and TRBJ1-1 gives the full variable domain: KAGVTQTPRYLIKTRGQQVTLSCSPISGHRSVSWYQQTPGQGLQFLFEYFSETQRNKGNFPGRFSGRQFSNSRSEMNVSTLELGDSALYLCASSLEVGTEAFFGQGTRLTVV.

The V gene is TRBV10-3, the J gene TRBJ2-7; D gene uncertain. CDR1 is ENHRY and CDR2 is SYGVKD in the germline V gene. The CDR3 covers 11 residues. V shed 2 bases and J shed 9 bases, with 8 bases lying between them. The CDR3 sequence: CAISEGRLQYF. The CDR3 nucleotides read TGTGCCATCAGTGAGGGCAGGCTGCAGTACTTC.

This clone was detected only once. This rearrangement joins TRBV19 to TRBJ1-5; possible D gene TRBD1, 5 bases. The CDR3 runs to 12 residues. Germline V gene lookup returns CDR1 LNHDA and CDR2 SQIVND (reference sequence). With 8 bases removed from V and 7 bases from J, the gap between germline ends came to 12 bases. CDR3 in DNA: TGTGCCAGTTCGCACTGGGGGCAGCCCCAGCATTTT. Residues: CASSHWGQPQHF.

This clone was recorded only once. The CDR3 DNA reads TGCGCCAGCAGTCAATCGACAGTTACCTCGAACACCGGGGAGCTGTTTTTT. Translation: CASSQSTVTSNTGELFF. This chain connects TRBV23-1 to TRBJ2-2, with a weak D call TRBD1 (5 bases). TRBV23-1 carries the ORF label, with uncertain function. V was cut by 0 bases and J by 0 bases, with 11 bases left in between. The CDR3 is made up of 17 amino acids.

This chain uses TRBV11-2 with TRBJ1-1; 7 nucleotides agree with TRBD1. The CDR3 is 16 residues long. The trim removed 1 base at V and 0 bases at J, leaving 5 bases unmatched. The germline V gene has CDR1 SGHAT and CDR2 FQNNGV. DNA of the CDR3: TGTGCCAGCAGCTTAGGAAGGGGGCGCATGAACACTGAAGCTTTCTTT. Translation: CASSLGRGRMNTEAFF.

The J gene is TRBJ1-1, the V gene TRBV11-2; possibly TRBD1 for D (5 bases). Germline V CDR1 and CDR2: SGHAT, FQNNGV. The CDR3 has 15 residues. Trimming took 1 base from V and 3 from J, leaving 12 bases between them. The CDR3 region is CASSLGGGLDTEAFF. DNA for the CDR3: TGTGCCAGCAGCTTAGGGGGCGGGTTGGACACTGAAGCTTTCTTT.

The rearrangement joins TRBV28 to TRBJ2-7, with 8 bases fitting TRBD2. Germline V lookup: CDR1 MDHEN, CDR2 SYDVKM. The V and J ends lost 6 bases and 7 bases, in that order; junction bases with no gene match: 11. CDR3 size: 14 residues. The CDR3 DNA reads TGTGCCAGCAGCGACCCCGGACTAGCCTCGGAGCAGTACTTC. It specifies CASSDPGLASEQYF.

The gene calls are TRBV6-6 and TRBJ2-2, with D tentatively TRBD2 (5 bases). V lost 2 bases to trimming and J lost 4 bases, with 11 bases between them. Per the germline V gene, CDR1 is MNHNY and CDR2 is SVGAGI (reference sequence). This CDR3 is built from 15 residues. CDR3 nucleotides: TGTGCCAGCAGTTACCGGGGTTGGGGCACCGGGGAGCTGTTTTTT. This gives the protein CASSYRGWGTGELFF.

This clone was seen a single time. The chain has TRBV28 and TRBJ2-7; 7 positions agree with TRBD1. V lost 3 bases and J lost 6; bases outside the gene matches: 5. The CDR3 is made up of 13 amino acids. CDR1 MDHEN and CDR2 SYDVKM come from the germline V gene. CDR3: CASSFDRAAEQYF. In nucleotides, the CDR3 is TGTGCCAGCAGTTTTGACAGGGCGGCCGAGCAGTACTTC.

The J gene is TRBJ1-5, the V gene TRBV6-1, with D uncertain. Trimming pared 4 bases from V and 7 bases from J, leaving 17 bases between. From germline, CDR1 is MNHNS and CDR2 SASEGT. The CDR3 consists of 15 residues. This chain's CDR3 is CASSADVGLVQPQHF. CDR3 in DNA: TGTGCCAGCAGTGCGGACGTAGGTCTAGTGCAGCCCCAGCATTTT.

This clone was seen a handful of times. The gene calls are TRBV28 and TRBJ1-1; D is uncertain. V gave up 8 bases and J gave up 3 bases, with 10 bases separating them. Germline CDR1 reads MDHEN; CDR2 reads SYDVKM. The CDR3 totals 12 residues. This CDR3 is CASRIGDTEAFF. Here the CDR3 DNA reads TGTGCCAGCCGAATTGGGGACACTGAAGCTTTCTTT.

The J gene is TRBJ2-7, the V gene TRBV4-1; D is perhaps TRBD1 (5 bases). V lost 2 bases and J lost 2, with 13 bases in between. CDR1 MGHRA and CDR2 YSYEKL come from the germline V gene. The CDR3 is 15 residues long. For the CDR3, the DNA is TGCGCCAGCAGCCAATCCACAGGATGGCCCTACGAGCAGTACTTC. Protein product: CASSQSTGWPYEQYF.

V usage is TRBV5-1 and J usage is TRBJ2-2, with D perhaps TRBD2 (6 bases). This CDR3 has 17 amino acids. Per germline, CDR1 SGHRS and CDR2 YFSETQ. Between the trimmed V and J ends, which lost 0 bases and 1 base, there was a span of 13 bases. CDR3 DNA sequence: TGCGCCAGCAGCTTGGCCGGAGGGCGGGAGAACACCGGGGAGCTGTTTTTT. Its protein product is CASSLAGGRENTGELFF.

V is TRBV28 and J is TRBJ2-5; 10 nucleotides line up with TRBD1. Matching the DNA end better, TRBJ2-7 makes the J call doubtful. This CDR3 is built from 14 residues. Germline V CDR1 and CDR2: MDHEN, SYDVKM. The CDR3 bases are TGTGCCAGCAGTACGGGACAGGGGCGTTTCGAGCAGTACTTC. Encoded protein: CASSTGQGRFEQYF.

Relative to its sample, this clone is medium-sized. This chain connects TRBV7-8 to TRBJ2-7; tentatively, D is TRBD2 (6 bases). Germline V lookup: CDR1 SGHVS, CDR2 FQNEAQ. Between the trimmed V and J ends, which lost 1 base and 3 bases, there was a span of 13 bases. The CDR3 contains 15 residues. DNA of the CDR3: TGTGCCAGCAGCTTAGGTGCGGGGAGCCACTACGAGCAGTACTTC. It translates to CASSLGAGSHYEQYF.